This T cell receptor beta chain comes out of a study of blood T cells in healthy people across ages. A sample-barcoded 5' primer and a J-beta primer mix were used in a second PCR of about 7 to 12 cycles. Each of the cDNA molecules was tagged by a template-switch adaptor with 12 random nucleotides. From the 5' RACE reads, TCRdb called clonotypes with MiXCR, one entry per CDR3 protein. Of some 1,000,000 distinct CDR3 sequences in the sample, approximately 25% were seen once. Concerning this clonotype itself: As yet, its antigen is unknown.

Every participating donor contributed approximately 9.5 milliliters of peripheral blood through a draw. Regarding the study as a whole: Bulk PBMC profiling left naive and antigen-experienced comparisons inconclusive.

This CDR3 is 13 amino acids long. After removal of 2 bases from V and 6 bases from J, the junction contained 1 base not matched to a gene. CDR1 is SGHTA, CDR2 FQGNSA, per germline. The same data also went into a second study, on T cells of mothers and their children. That source reports: About 2.8 million TCR beta reads per child versus over 9.5 million per mother.

The source material was blood. The V call is TRBV7-2, the J call TRBJ2-4, with TRBD1 matching over 7 bases. The TCR comes from a girl aged 2-10 years in good health. CDR3 loop: CASSLRQGNIQYF. CDR3 bases: TGTGCCAGCAGCTTAAGACAGGGAAACATTCAGTACTTC.